The sequence of this TCR beta chain was determined in a study of T cell changes during pregnancy in multiple sclerosis. The germline CDR1 and CDR2 sequences are SGHDT and YYEEEE. Trimming removed 3 bases from V and 2 bases from J, with 9 bases in between. CDR3 length equals 14 residues. TCRdb's table, derived via immunoSEQ multiplex PCR, lists solely in-frame clones and lacks some. The table lists over 35,000 clones, 90% to 95% of them singletons. This sequence joins TRBV5-6 and TRBJ1-3; unclear D gene. The receptor's source is a female donor in good health, enrolled as a control in a pregnancy study. The input for sequencing was CD4+ T cells from peripheral blood mononuclear cells, taken in the second trimester of pregnancy. CDR3 amino acids: CASSSWGAGNTIYF. CDR3 coding DNA: TGTGCCAGCAGCTCCTGGGGAGCTGGAAACACCATATATTTT.